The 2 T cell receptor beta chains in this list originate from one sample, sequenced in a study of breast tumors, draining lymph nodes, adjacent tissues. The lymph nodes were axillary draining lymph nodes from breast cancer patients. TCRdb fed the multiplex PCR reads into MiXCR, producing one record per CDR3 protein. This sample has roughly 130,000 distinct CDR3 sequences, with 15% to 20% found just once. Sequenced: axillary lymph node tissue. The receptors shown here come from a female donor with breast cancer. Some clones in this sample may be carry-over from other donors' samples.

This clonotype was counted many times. The CDR3 sequence is CATSRRRLAGYMDTQYF. DNA for the CDR3: TGTGCCACCAGCAGACGCCGACTAGCGGGGTATATGGATACGCAGTATTTT. The gene calls are TRBV15 and TRBJ2-3, with 11 bases identical to TRBD2. Germline loops: CDR1 LNHNV, CDR2 YYDKDF (reference sequence). The CDR3 is 17 amino acids. Trimming at V came to 2 bases and at J to 6 bases, leaving 10 bases not matched to a gene.

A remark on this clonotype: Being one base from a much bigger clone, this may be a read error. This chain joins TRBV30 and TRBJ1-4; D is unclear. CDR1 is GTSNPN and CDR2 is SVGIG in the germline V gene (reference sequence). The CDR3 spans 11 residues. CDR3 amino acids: CTWSVVEKLFF. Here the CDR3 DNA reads TGTACCTGGAGTGTGGTGGAAAAACTGTTTTTT.